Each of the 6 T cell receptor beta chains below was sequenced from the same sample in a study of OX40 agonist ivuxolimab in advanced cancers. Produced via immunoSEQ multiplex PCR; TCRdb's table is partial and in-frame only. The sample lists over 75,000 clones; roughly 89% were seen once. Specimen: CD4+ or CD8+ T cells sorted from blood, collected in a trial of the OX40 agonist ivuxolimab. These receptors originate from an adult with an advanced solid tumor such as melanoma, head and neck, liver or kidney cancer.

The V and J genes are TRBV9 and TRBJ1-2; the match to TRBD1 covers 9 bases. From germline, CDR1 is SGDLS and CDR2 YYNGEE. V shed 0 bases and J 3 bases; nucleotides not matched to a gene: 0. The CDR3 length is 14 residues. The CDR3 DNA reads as TGTGCCAGCAGCGTAGGACAGGGGGACTATGGCTACACCTTC. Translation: CASSVGQGDYGYTF.

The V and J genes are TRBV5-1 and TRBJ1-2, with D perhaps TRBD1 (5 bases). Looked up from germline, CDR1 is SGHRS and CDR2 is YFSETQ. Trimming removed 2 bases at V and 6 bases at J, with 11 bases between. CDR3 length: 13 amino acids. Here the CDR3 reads CASSFTGTNGYTF. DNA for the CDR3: TGCGCCAGCAGCTTTACCGGGACCAATGGCTACACCTTC.

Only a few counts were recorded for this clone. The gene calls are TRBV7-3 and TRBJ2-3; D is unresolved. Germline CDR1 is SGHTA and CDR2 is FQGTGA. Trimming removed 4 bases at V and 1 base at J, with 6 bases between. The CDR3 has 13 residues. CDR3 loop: CASSSIGTDTQYF. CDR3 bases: TGTGCCAGCAGCTCTATAGGCACAGATACGCAGTATTTT.

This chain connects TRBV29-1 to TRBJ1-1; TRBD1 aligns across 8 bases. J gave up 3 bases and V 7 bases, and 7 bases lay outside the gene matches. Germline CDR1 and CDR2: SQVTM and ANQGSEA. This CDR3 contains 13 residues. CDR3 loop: CSGKQGEDTEAFF. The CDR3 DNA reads TGCAGCGGGAAACAGGGGGAGGACACTGAAGCTTTCTTT.

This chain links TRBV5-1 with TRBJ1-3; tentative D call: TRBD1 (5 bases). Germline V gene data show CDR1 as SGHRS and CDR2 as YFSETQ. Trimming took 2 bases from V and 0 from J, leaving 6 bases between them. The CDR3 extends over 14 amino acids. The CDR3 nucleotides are TGCGCCAGCAGCTTCGACAGCTCTGGAAACACCATATATTTT. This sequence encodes CASSFDSSGNTIYF.

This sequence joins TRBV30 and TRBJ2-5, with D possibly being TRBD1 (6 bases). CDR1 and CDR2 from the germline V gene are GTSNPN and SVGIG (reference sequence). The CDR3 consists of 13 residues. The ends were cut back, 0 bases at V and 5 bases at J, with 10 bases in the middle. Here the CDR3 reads CAWSVQGQETQYF. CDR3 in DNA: TGTGCCTGGAGTGTTCAGGGGCAGGAGACCCAGTACTTC.